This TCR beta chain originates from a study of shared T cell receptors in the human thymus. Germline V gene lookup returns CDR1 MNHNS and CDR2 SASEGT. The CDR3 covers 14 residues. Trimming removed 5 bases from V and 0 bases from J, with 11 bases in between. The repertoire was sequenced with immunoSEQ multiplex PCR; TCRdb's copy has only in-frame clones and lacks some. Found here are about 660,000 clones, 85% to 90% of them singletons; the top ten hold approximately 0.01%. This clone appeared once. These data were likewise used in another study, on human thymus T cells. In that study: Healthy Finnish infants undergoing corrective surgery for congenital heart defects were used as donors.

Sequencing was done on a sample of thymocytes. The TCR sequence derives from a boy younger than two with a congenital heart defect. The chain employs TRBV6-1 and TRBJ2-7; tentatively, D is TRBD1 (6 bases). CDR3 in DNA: TGTGCCAGCAGTAGACGGGACAACTCCTACGAGCAGTACTTC. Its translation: CASSRRDNSYEQYF.